One sample yielded the 17 T cell receptor beta chains listed below, sequenced in a study of blood T cells in healthy people across ages. Next came a second PCR, run for about 7 to 12 cycles, which used a sample-barcoded 5' primer along with a J-beta primer mix. TCRdb reprocessed the 5' RACE reads via MiXCR and lists one record per CDR3 protein. The sample has about 940,000 distinct CDR3 sequences, 48% seen once. The sample consisted of blood. The receptors originated from a man aged 25 to 40 in good health.

In this sample, this clonotype turned up a few times. The CDR3 loop is CASSINKRRSSSYEQYF. CDR3 bases: TGTGCCAGCAGTATCAATAAGAGGCGGTCTTCCTCCTACGAGCAGTACTTC. This sequence joins TRBV27 and TRBJ2-7, with D uncertain. Looked up from germline, CDR1 is MNHEY and CDR2 is SMNVEV (reference sequence). The CDR3 has 17 amino acids. V was cut by 5 bases and J by 0 bases, with 20 bases left in between.

V and J are TRBV9 and TRBJ2-3; no firm D call. Deletions cut 0 bases from V and 5 bases from J, with 16 bases between. The germline V gene has CDR1 SGDLS and CDR2 YYNGEE. The CDR3 extends over 16 amino acids. The CDR3 nucleotides read TGTGCCAGCAGCGTAGAGGGCAGGAGTTTGATAGATACGCAGTATTTT. As protein: CASSVEGRSLIDTQYF.

The CDR3: CATSDQRDPFSDTQYF. The CDR3 coding sequence is TGTGCCACCAGTGATCAACGGGACCCCTTCTCAGATACGCAGTATTTT. The rearrangement links TRBV24-1 to TRBJ2-3; the D gene could be TRBD1 or TRBD2 (5 bases each). Germline-derived CDR1 and CDR2 are KGHDR and SFDVKD. The CDR3 loop spans 16 amino acids. Deletions cut 3 bases from V and 4 bases from J, with 16 bases between.

There are a few counts of this clonotype. This rearrangement joins TRBV9 to TRBJ1-6; D is unclear. V lost 0 bases, J lost 10 bases, and 14 bases lay in between. CDR1 and CDR2 (germline): SGDLS, YYNGEE. This CDR3 has 15 residues. The chain's CDR3 is CASSVGPASESPLHF. The CDR3 region has the DNA TGTGCCAGCAGCGTAGGTCCGGCTTCGGAGTCACCCCTCCACTTT.

The V and J genes are TRBV28 and TRBJ1-5; maybe TRBD1 (5 bases). From germline, CDR1 is MDHEN and CDR2 SYDVKM. The CDR3 has 13 amino acids. The germline V and J ends were trimmed by 8 bases and 3 bases, with 11 bases remaining between them. This CDR3 is CASGGRANQPQHF. The CDR3 DNA sequence: TGTGCCAGCGGTGGCAGGGCCAATCAGCCCCAGCATTTT.

This clonotype was detected only a few times. The chain is built from TRBV4-1 and TRBJ2-3, with D possibly TRBD1 on 5 matching bases. This CDR3 is 16 amino acids long. In germline, CDR1 is MGHRA, CDR2 YSYEKL. Deletions cut 0 bases from V and 2 bases from J, with 12 bases between. CDR3 bases: TGCGCCAGCAGCCAAGATTCCCAGGGCCCCACAGATACGCAGTATTTT. Amino acid sequence: CASSQDSQGPTDTQYF.

This clonotype was seen only once. This chain links TRBV16 with TRBJ2-1; 8 bases line up with TRBD1. The DNA end lines up better with TRBJ2-7; the J call may be wrong. CDR3 size: 15 residues. Germline CDR1 reads KGHSY; CDR2 reads FQNENV. The CDR3 DNA reads TGTGCCAGCAGCCAATCGGACAGGGTTAGCTACGAGCAGTACTTC. Amino acid sequence: CASSQSDRVSYEQYF.

V is TRBV25-1 and J is TRBJ1-4; D uncertain. The CDR3 sequence is 12 residues long. V gave up 2 bases and J gave up 7 bases, with 5 bases separating them. Germline V lookup: CDR1 MGHDK, CDR2 SYGVNS. Here the CDR3 DNA reads TGTGCCAGCAGTGAAAGGGTTGAAAAACTGTTTTTT. Protein sequence: CASSERVEKLFF.

This clonotype has more than one count but fewer than ten. The V and J genes are TRBV27 and TRBJ2-5; 7 bases fit TRBD1. Trimming at V came to 6 bases and at J to 2 bases, leaving 15 bases not matched to a gene. This CDR3 is 17 amino acids long. Germline CDR1 is MNHEY and CDR2 is SMNVEV (reference sequence). The CDR3 DNA reads TGTGCCAGCAGCCGTACCCTCCGCCTGACAGGGCAAGAGACCCAGTACTTC. Translation: CASSRTLRLTGQETQYF.

The chain combines TRBV28 with TRBJ1-5, with 9 bases aligning to TRBD1. V trimming: 8 bases; J trimming: 5 bases; junction bases outside the gene matches: 10. The CDR3 spans 15 residues. Germline V gene lookup returns CDR1 MDHEN and CDR2 SYDVKM. The CDR3 bases are TGTGCCAGCCGAAGACAGGGGGGAGGATATCAGCCCCAGCATTTT. Translated: CASRRQGGGYQPQHF. Full variable domain (rest looked up from reference TRBV28 and TRBJ1-5): DVKVTQSSRYLVKRTGEKVFLECVQDMDHENMFWYRQDPGLGLRLIYFSYDVKMKEKGDIPEGYSVSREKKERFSLILESASTNQTSMYLCASRRQGGGYQPQHFGDGTRLSIL.

The rearrangement links TRBV5-5 to TRBJ2-3; the D gene is possibly TRBD2 (6 bases). V lost 0 bases to trimming and J lost 3 bases, with 14 bases between them. The V gene's germline CDR1 is SGHKS and CDR2 YYEKEE (reference sequence). The length of the CDR3 is 16 residues. CDR3: CASSLVATRGTDTQYF. CDR3 in DNA: TGTGCCAGCAGCTTGGTCGCGACTAGGGGAACAGATACGCAGTATTTT.

This chain uses TRBV20-1 with TRBJ1-2; D remains unclear. The CDR3 consists of 13 residues. Trimming pared 5 bases from V and 3 bases from J, leaving 13 bases between. Germline CDR1 is DFQATT and CDR2 is SNEGSKA (reference sequence). The CDR3, as DNA: TGCAGTGCTCCTCCGGAGGGTTACTATGGCTACACCTTC. Translation: CSAPPEGYYGYTF.

The CDR3 reads CASSPGGSGGSQNEQFF. CDR3 nucleotides: TGCGCCAGCAGCCCCGGGGGTAGCGGGGGTTCACAGAATGAGCAGTTCTTC. The genes are TRBV5-1 and TRBJ2-1; 9 bases map to TRBD2. There are 17 residues in the CDR3. Germline loops: CDR1 SGHRS, CDR2 YFSETQ. V lost 4 bases and J lost 7; bases outside the gene matches: 15.

A remark on this clonotype: One end of the junction varies from germline; a read error may be responsible. The V gene is TRBV7-2, the J gene TRBJ2-1; 8 bases fit TRBD2. Germline CDR1 reads SGHTA; CDR2 reads FQGNSA. The CDR3 spans 16 residues. The CDR3: CASSLALGGAYNKQFF. CDR3 DNA sequence: TGTGCCAGCAGCTTAGCACTCGGGGGGGCATACAATAAGCAGTTCTTC.

This clonotype was seen more than once but under ten times. The chain carries TRBV20-1 and TRBJ2-5; D gene uncertain. Near its end, the DNA agrees better with TRBJ2-7, so the J call may be wrong. The germline gives CDR1 DFQATT, CDR2 SNEGSKA (reference sequence). This CDR3 has 13 residues. The CDR3 reads CSASFGRIYEQYF. The CDR3 nucleotides read TGCAGTGCTAGTTTCGGACGGATCTACGAGCAGTACTTC.

The CDR3, as DNA: TGTGCCAGCAGCCTCCGAGACAGCCTATACAATGAGCAGTTCTTC. Translated: CASSLRDSLYNEQFF. This sequence joins TRBV28 and TRBJ2-1; D perhaps matches TRBD1 (5 bases). The CDR3 sequence is 15 residues long. CDR1 and CDR2 (germline): MDHEN, SYDVKM. V lost 6 bases and J 4 bases, leaving 16 bases between the germline ends.

A note on this clonotype: This may be a read error: a much more frequent sequence differs by one nucleotide. In DNA form, the CDR3 reads TGTGCCAGCAGGGAATCGCGACAGGGAGAGACCCAGTACTTC. This codes for CASRESRQGETQYF. The chain couples TRBV25-1 to TRBJ2-5, with 7 bases lining up with TRBD1. The germline V gene has CDR1 MGHDK and CDR2 SYGVNS. The CDR3 totals 14 residues.